A single sample gave rise to the 16 T cell receptor beta chains below, sequenced in a study of long-term antiretroviral therapy in people with HIV. Sequencing relied on immunoSEQ assay v3.0, run at survey level. Generated by immunoSEQ multiplex PCR, the TCRdb table keeps only in-frame clones and is missing some. This sample has about 48,000 clones, with about 86% found just once. Sequencing was performed on unsorted PBMCs, taken 0.8 years after starting antiretroviral therapy. Receptors originate from a woman aged 18 to 35 with HIV.

This sequence joins TRBV7-9 and TRBJ2-5; 10 bases align to TRBD2. This CDR3 is built from 16 residues. Germline assignment: CDR1 SEHNR and CDR2 FQNEAQ (reference sequence). Losses at the gene ends were 4 bases for V and 4 bases for J; bases not matched to a gene: 9. The DNA for the CDR3 is TGTGCCAGCAGCTATATAGGGACTAGCGCGGTAGAGACCCAGTACTTC. This codes for CASSYIGTSAVETQYF.

The chain has TRBV19 and TRBJ1-4; perhaps TRBD1 as D (6 bases). From germline, CDR1 is LNHDA and CDR2 SQIVND (reference sequence). V lost 0 bases, J lost 0 bases, and 11 bases lay in between. This CDR3 is built from 17 residues. CDR3 sequence: CASSIDRTAATNEKLFF. The CDR3 DNA sequence: TGTGCCAGTAGTATAGATAGGACAGCTGCAACTAATGAAAAACTGTTTTTT.

The chain combines TRBV19 with TRBJ2-7; D unclear. V was trimmed by 4 bases and J by 4 bases, leaving 14 bases between them. The CDR3 length is 14 residues. Germline CDR1 and CDR2: LNHDA and SQIVND (reference sequence). CDR3 protein: CASSRTPSFYEQYF. Here the CDR3 DNA reads TGTGCCAGTAGTAGGACGCCGTCCTTTTACGAGCAGTACTTC.

The chain combines TRBV5-1 with TRBJ2-5, with D unclear. Between the trimmed V and J ends, which lost 0 bases and 5 bases, there was a span of 14 bases. The CDR3 has 15 residues. Germline CDR1 reads SGHRS; CDR2 reads YFSETQ. This CDR3 reads CASSLDLRRTETQYF. For the CDR3, the DNA is TGCGCCAGCAGCTTGGACCTGAGGCGTACGGAGACCCAGTACTTC. The full variable domain, completed using reference TRBV5-1 and TRBJ2-5, is KAGVTQTPRYLIKTRGQQVTLSCSPISGHRSVSWYQQTPGQGLQFLFEYFSETQRNKGNFPGRFSGRQFSNSRSEMNVSTLELGDSALYLCASSLDLRRTETQYFGPGTRLLVL.

The chain joins TRBV7-6 to TRBJ2-7; TRBD2 matches at 11 bases. Germline V gene sequence: CDR1 SGHVS, CDR2 FNYEAQ. The CDR3 runs 16 residues. V was pared by 0 bases and J by 4 bases, with 5 bases of the junction left unmatched. Here the CDR3 reads CASSLASGRAFYEQYF. DNA for the CDR3: TGTGCCAGCAGCTTAGCTAGCGGGAGGGCATTTTACGAGCAGTACTTC.

The chain links TRBV27 to TRBJ2-3; D is undetermined. V was trimmed by 4 bases and J by 5 bases, leaving 10 bases between them. The CDR3 covers 13 residues. Germline V CDR1 and CDR2: MNHEY, SMNVEV (reference sequence). Written as DNA, the CDR3 is TGTGCCAGCAGTTACGTAGTAGAAGATACGCAGTATTTT. Amino acid sequence: CASSYVVEDTQYF.

V gene TRBV28 combines with J gene TRBJ1-1; D gene unclear. The CDR3 is 14 amino acids. The V gene lost 2 bases and the J gene lost 1 base, with 8 bases spanning the gap. Germline V CDR1 and CDR2: MDHEN, SYDVKM. CDR3 bases: TGTGCCAGCAGTTTAGAGTATCCGAACACTGAAGCTTTCTTT. Amino acid sequence: CASSLEYPNTEAFF.

In nucleotides, the CDR3 is TGTGCCAGCAGTGACGTGGGGGGCACAGATACGCAGTATTTT. Residues: CASSDVGGTDTQYF. The chain links TRBV25-1 to TRBJ2-3; D is possibly TRBD1 or TRBD2 (5 bases each). This CDR3 spans 14 amino acids. V lost 3 bases and J lost 1, with 8 bases in between. Germline lookup yields CDR1 MGHDK and CDR2 SYGVNS.

The rearrangement links TRBV7-9 to TRBJ1-5, with D possibly TRBD1 on 6 matching bases. Germline V lookup: CDR1 SEHNR, CDR2 FQNEAQ (reference sequence). There are 14 residues in the CDR3. V was cut by 1 base and J by 6 bases, with 10 bases left in between. The CDR3 bases are TGTGCCAGCAGCTTAGTGGGGGCAGGTCAGCCCCAGCATTTT. It encodes CASSLVGAGQPQHF.

This rearrangement joins TRBV6-5 to TRBJ1-1; D perhaps matches TRBD1 (5 bases). Germline V gene lookup returns CDR1 MNHEY and CDR2 SVGAGI. The CDR3 totals 11 residues. The V end was cut by 4 bases, the J end by 6 bases, with 6 bases between. The CDR3 DNA reads TGTGCCAGCAGTTCAGGGTCTGAAGCTTTCTTT. Encoded protein: CASSSGSEAFF.

V is TRBV25-1 and J is TRBJ2-5; D is perhaps TRBD2 (5 bases). The V gene lost 5 bases and the J gene lost 5 bases, with 9 bases spanning the gap. Germline V lookup: CDR1 MGHDK, CDR2 SYGVNS. This CDR3 comprises 12 residues. CDR3 residues: CASSWTGETQYF. The CDR3, as DNA: TGTGCCAGCAGTTGGACGGGGGAGACCCAGTACTTC.

The chain employs TRBV7-3 and TRBJ1-1, with a weak D call TRBD1 (6 bases). CDR1 and CDR2 from the germline V gene are SGHTA and FQGTGA. Between the trimmed V and J ends, which lost 2 bases and 6 bases, there was a span of 10 bases. The CDR3 covers 13 residues. The CDR3 DNA sequence: TGTGCCAGCAGCTTATTTCCAGGGGCTGAAGCTTTCTTT. This codes for CASSLFPGAEAFF.

This clone was detected only a few times. The rearrangement links TRBV5-6 to TRBJ2-2; no clear D. The germline V gene encodes CDR1 SGHDT and CDR2 YYEEEE. The CDR3 length is 13 residues. Trimming cost V 0 bases and J 8 bases, with 8 bases left between them. The CDR3: CASSLGGLGELFF. CDR3 nucleotides: TGTGCCAGCAGCTTGGGAGGTCTGGGGGAGCTGTTTTTT.

The J gene is TRBJ2-1, the V gene TRBV19; the D is unclear. Per germline, CDR1 LNHDA and CDR2 SQIVND (reference sequence). V was shortened by 3 bases and J by 8 bases, with 8 bases between the two germline ends. The CDR3 totals 12 residues. CDR3 DNA: TGTGCCAGTAGTATCAGGACGCATGAGCAGTTCTTC. It translates to CASSIRTHEQFF.

The chain employs TRBV19 and TRBJ1-5; perhaps TRBD1 as D (5 bases). V dropped 3 bases and J dropped 1 base, with 10 bases sitting between them. CDR1 and CDR2 from the germline V gene are LNHDA and SQIVND (reference sequence). The CDR3 has 15 residues. The CDR3 DNA reads as TGTGCCAGTAGTATTGACAGAGAAAGCAATCAGCCCCAGCATTTT. Encoded protein: CASSIDRESNQPQHF.

CDR3 loop: CASSLSPQYF. The CDR3 coding sequence is TGTGCCAGCAGTTTATCCCCGCAGTATTTT. J is TRBJ2-3 and V is TRBV27; no clear D gene. Germline-derived CDR1 and CDR2 are MNHEY and SMNVEV (reference sequence). CDR3 size: 10 residues. V dropped 0 bases and J dropped 10 bases, with 2 bases sitting between them.